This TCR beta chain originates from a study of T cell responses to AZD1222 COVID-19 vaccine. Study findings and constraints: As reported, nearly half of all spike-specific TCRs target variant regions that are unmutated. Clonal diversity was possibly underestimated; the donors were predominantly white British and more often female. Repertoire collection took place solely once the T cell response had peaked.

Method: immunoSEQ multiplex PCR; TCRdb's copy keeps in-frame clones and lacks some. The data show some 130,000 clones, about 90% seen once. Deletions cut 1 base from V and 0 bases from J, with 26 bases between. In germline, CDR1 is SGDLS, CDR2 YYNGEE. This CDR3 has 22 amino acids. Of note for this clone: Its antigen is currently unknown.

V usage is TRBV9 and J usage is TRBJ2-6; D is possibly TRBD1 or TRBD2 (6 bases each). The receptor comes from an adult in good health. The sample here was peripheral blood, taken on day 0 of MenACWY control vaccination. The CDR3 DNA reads TGTGCCAGCAGCGTAAGCCCGGTCCAGGGGAGACTAGATTACTCTGGGGCCAACGTCCTGACTTTC. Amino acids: CASSVSPVQGRLDYSGANVLTF.